The 15 T cell receptor beta chains listed next were all sequenced from one sample in a study of STAT5B mutations in CD4+ large granular lymphocyte leukemia. This table comes from immunoSEQ multiplex PCR, and its TCRdb copy is limited to in-frame clones, with some not included. The repertoire holds 30,000 to 40,000 clones, roughly 85% seen once, with more than 0.9% in the top ten. Sample: CD4+ T cells from blood buffy coats. The receptors derive from a human donor in good health.

The chain carries TRBV27 and TRBJ2-1; D possibly corresponds to TRBD1 (5 bases). The V end was cut by 2 bases, the J end by 5 bases, with 13 bases between. CDR1 and CDR2 from the germline V gene are MNHEY and SMNVEV (reference sequence). This CDR3 comprises 15 residues. The CDR3 sequence: CASSLRRGGHNEQFF. CDR3 sequence (DNA): TGTGCCAGCAGTTTACGTAGGGGCGGCCACAATGAGCAGTTCTTC.

The chain carries TRBV7-3 and TRBJ1-1, with D possibly TRBD1 on 6 matching bases. Germline-derived CDR1 and CDR2 are SGHTA and FQGTGA. This CDR3 is 16 amino acids long. The V end lost 2 bases, the J end lost 1 base, and 14 bases lay between the germline ends. The CDR3 DNA follows: TGTGCCAGCAGCTTAGGGGGAGGGGGAGGGAACACTGAAGCTTTCTTT. This encodes CASSLGGGGGNTEAFF.

The gene calls are TRBV7-9 and TRBJ2-5; D gene ambiguous. CDR3 size: 14 residues. Germline CDR1 and CDR2: SEHNR and FQNEAQ (reference sequence). V was cut by 5 bases and J by 3 bases, with 13 bases left in between. The CDR3 loop reads CASSTRQAEETQYF. The CDR3 nucleotides are TGTGCCAGCAGCACCCGCCAGGCAGAAGAGACCCAGTACTTC.

This clone was recorded once. One end of the junction fails to match germline, which may point to a read error. The CDR3 region has the DNA TGTGCTAGCAGCTTAGAGGGGGGAGTTAGAAATGAGCAGTTCTTC. It translates to CASSLEGGVRNEQFF. The gene calls are TRBV7-7 and TRBJ2-1, with D possibly being TRBD1 or TRBD2 (6 bases each). This CDR3 spans 15 amino acids. The germline V gene has CDR1 SSHAT and CDR2 FNYEAQ (reference sequence).

V gene TRBV27 combines with J gene TRBJ2-1, with D perhaps assigned TRBD1 or TRBD2 (5 bases each). The CDR3 totals 16 residues. Germline V gives CDR1 MNHEY, CDR2 SMNVEV (reference sequence). Trimming left V 3 bases short and J 0 bases short, with 12 bases between. CDR3 in DNA: TGTGCCAGCAGTTTTCTCGGGGCCTTCTCCTACAATGAGCAGTTCTTC. Its translation: CASSFLGAFSYNEQFF.

The chain's CDR3 is CASGSGGPGTDTQYF. CDR3 DNA sequence: TGTGCTAGTGGTTCGGGGGGCCCGGGCACAGATACGCAGTATTTT. This chain links TRBV12-5 with TRBJ2-3; D might be TRBD2 (7 bases). Germline assignment: CDR1 LGHNT and CDR2 FRNRAP. The V gene lost 4 bases and the J gene lost 1 base, with 12 bases spanning the gap. This CDR3 has 15 residues. Drawing the rest from reference TRBV12-5 and TRBJ2-3, the complete variable domain is DARVTQTPRHKVTEMGQEVTMRCQPILGHNTVFWYRQTMMQGLELLAYFRNRAPLDDSGMPKDRFSAEMPDATLATLKIQPSEPRDSAVYFCASGSGGPGTDTQYFGPGTRLTVL.

This clone appeared a few times. The chain employs TRBV6-5 and TRBJ2-3, with 7 bases that match TRBD2. The germline V gene encodes CDR1 MNHEY and CDR2 SVGAGI. V gave up 2 bases and J gave up 2 bases; unmatched junction bases: 4. The CDR3 runs to 15 residues. Here the CDR3 reads CASSYSTSVTDTQYF. The CDR3, as DNA: TGTGCCAGCAGTTACAGTACTAGCGTCACAGATACGCAGTATTTT.

The chain links TRBV7-9 to TRBJ2-5, with TRBD1 matching 8 bases. J was trimmed by 5 bases and V by 2 bases; bases with no gene match: 4. Germline V gives CDR1 SEHNR, CDR2 FQNEAQ (reference sequence). CDR3 size: 14 residues. DNA for the CDR3: TGTGCCAGCAGCTTACAGGACAGGGCCGAGACCCAGTACTTC. Its protein product is CASSLQDRAETQYF.

The chain couples TRBV10-1 to TRBJ2-7; 7 nucleotides line up with TRBD1. The CDR3 runs to 15 residues. With V trimmed by 2 bases and J by 4 bases, 8 bases remained unmatched. Germline V gene data show CDR1 as WNHNN and CDR2 as SYGVQD (reference sequence). CDR3 in amino acids: CASSEGTARGYEQYF. In DNA form, the CDR3 reads TGCGCCAGCAGTGAGGGGACAGCTAGGGGTTACGAGCAGTACTTC.

In DNA, the CDR3 is TGTGCCAGCAGCGCAGTGAGGGGCTCTGGAAACACCATATATTTT. Encoded protein: CASSAVRGSGNTIYF. V and J are TRBV11-1 and TRBJ1-3; weak D call: TRBD1 (5 bases). The ends were cut back, 5 bases at V and 0 bases at J, with 11 bases in the middle. Germline CDR1 and CDR2: SGHAT and FQDESV (reference sequence). The CDR3 has 15 residues.

This clone was found a few times. This chain's CDR3 is CSVDGQGTDTQYF. The CDR3 nucleotides are TGCAGCGTTGATGGACAAGGGACAGATACGCAGTATTTT. The chain couples TRBV29-1 to TRBJ2-3, with D tentatively TRBD1 (5 bases). Trimming removed 3 bases at V and 3 bases at J, with 10 bases between. Germline CDR1 reads SQVTM; CDR2 reads ANQGSEA. The length of the CDR3 is 13 residues.

The chain carries TRBV27 and TRBJ1-2; D call uncertain. This CDR3 has 17 amino acids. Trimming stripped 6 bases from V and 3 bases from J, with 23 bases between. Germline CDR1 reads MNHEY; CDR2 reads SMNVEV (reference sequence). CDR3 loop: CASSPVSPGTYYYGYTF. In DNA form, the CDR3 reads TGTGCCAGCAGCCCTGTTTCCCCGGGCACCTACTACTATGGCTACACCTTC.

The rearrangement uses TRBV29-1 and TRBJ2-1, with 11 bases matching TRBD2. This CDR3 has 15 amino acids. Looked up from germline, CDR1 is SQVTM and CDR2 is ANQGSEA. Trimming at V came to 1 base and at J to 5 bases, leaving 4 bases not matched to a gene. The CDR3 is CSVEGGLAVNNEQFF. The CDR3 DNA is TGCAGCGTTGAAGGGGGACTAGCGGTTAACAATGAGCAGTTCTTC.

V gene TRBV20-1 combines with J gene TRBJ1-1, with D unresolved. This CDR3 region has 11 residues. Trimming shortened V by 6 bases and J by 0 bases, and 5 bases separated the two germline ends. The germline V gene has CDR1 DFQATT and CDR2 SNEGSKA (reference sequence). In DNA, the CDR3 is TGCAGTGCCGGGGTGAACACTGAAGCTTTCTTT. This encodes CSAGVNTEAFF.

The genes are TRBV9 and TRBJ1-4; TRBD1 matches 7 bases. This CDR3 region has 15 residues. The germline V gene has CDR1 SGDLS and CDR2 YYNGEE. The ends lost 2 bases at V and 7 bases at J; junction bases unmatched: 8. The CDR3 DNA reads TGTGCCAGCAGCGTGGAGGGGGCATGGGGTGAAAAACTGTTTTTT. Translation gives CASSVEGAWGEKLFF.